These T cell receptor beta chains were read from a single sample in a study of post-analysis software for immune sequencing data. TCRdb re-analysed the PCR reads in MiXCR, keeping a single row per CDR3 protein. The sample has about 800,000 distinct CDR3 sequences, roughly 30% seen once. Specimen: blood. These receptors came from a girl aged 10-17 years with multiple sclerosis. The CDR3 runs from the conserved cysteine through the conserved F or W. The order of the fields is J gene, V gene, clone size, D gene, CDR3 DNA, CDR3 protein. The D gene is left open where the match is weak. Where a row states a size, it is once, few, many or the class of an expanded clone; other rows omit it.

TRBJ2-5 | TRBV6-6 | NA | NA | TGTGCCAGCAGTCAATACCAGATCGGTGGGGAGACCCAGTACTTC | CASSQYQIGGETQYF
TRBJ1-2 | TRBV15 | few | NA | TGTGCCACCAGCCGGACGGGCAGGGAGACCTATGGCTACACCTTC | CATSRTGRETYGYTF
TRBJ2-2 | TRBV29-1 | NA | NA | TGCAGCGTTGAAGATGGGACAAGGGGCGCCGGGGAGCTGTTTTTT | CSVEDGTRGAGELFF
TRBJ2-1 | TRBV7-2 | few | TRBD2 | TGTGCCAGCAGCTTAGGTTCCTGGCGGGAGGGCCCGGGACAGTTCTTC | CASSLGSWREGPGQFF
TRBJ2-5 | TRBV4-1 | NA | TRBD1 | TGCGCCAGCAGCCCCGGGACAGAGAAGTACCAAGAGACCCAGTACTTC | CASSPGTEKYQETQYF
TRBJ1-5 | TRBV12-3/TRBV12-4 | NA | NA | TGTGCCAGCAGTTTTTCCAGGAGTCAGCCCCAGCATTTT | CASSFSRSQPQHF
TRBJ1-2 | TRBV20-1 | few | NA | TGCAGTGCTTCAGGGACTACCTATGGCTACACCTTC | CSASGTTYGYTF
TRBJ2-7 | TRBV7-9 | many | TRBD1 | TGTGCCAGCAGCCCCCGAGGACAGGGCTACGAGCAGTACTTC | CASSPRGQGYEQYF
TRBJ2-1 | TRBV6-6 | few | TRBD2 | TGTGCCAGCAGTTTGTCGAGCGGGGGGACTTTCAATGAGCAGTTCTTC | CASSLSSGGTFNEQFF
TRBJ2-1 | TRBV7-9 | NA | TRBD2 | TGTGCCAGCAGCTTCCGGGCGGGGGACAATGAGCAGTTCTTC | CASSFRAGDNEQFF
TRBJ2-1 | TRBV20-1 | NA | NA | TGCAGTGCTAAAGGGAGCGCCCCCGCCTACAATGAGCAGTTCTTC | CSAKGSAPAYNEQFF
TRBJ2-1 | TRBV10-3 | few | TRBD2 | TGTGCCATCAGCCTCGGGACCCAATCTAGCGGCAGCTCCTACAATGAGCAGTTCTTC | CAISLGTQSSGSSYNEQFF
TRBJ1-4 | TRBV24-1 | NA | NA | TGTGCCACCAGTGATATGGGAGTCGGGGAAAAACTGTTTTTT | CATSDMGVGEKLFF
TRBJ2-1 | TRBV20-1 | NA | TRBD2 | TGCAGTGCTAGTGGGCTAGCGGATTACAATGAGCAGTTCTTC | CSASGLADYNEQFF
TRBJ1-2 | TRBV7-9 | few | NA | TGTGCCTTCAGCCCTGAGAGTAACTATGGCTACACCTTC | CAFSPESNYGYTF
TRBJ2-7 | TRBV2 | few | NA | TGTGCCAGCACCTCGCAGGGCCAACTCCGGGGCCACGAGCAGTACTTC | CASTSQGQLRGHEQYF
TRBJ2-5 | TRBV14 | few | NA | TGTGCCAGCAGCCAAGGGTTCTCTGGAGAGACCCAGTACTTC | CASSQGFSGETQYF
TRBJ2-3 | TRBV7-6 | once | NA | TGTGCCAGCAGGAGTTACGGCACAGATACGCAGTATTTT | CASRSYGTDTQYF
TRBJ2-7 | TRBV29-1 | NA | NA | TGCAGCGTGAGGGACCCCGTGGCCCACGAGCAGTACTTC | CSVRDPVAHEQYF
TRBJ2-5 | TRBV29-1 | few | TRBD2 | TGCAGCGTTGGCGGGAGGGCGGGGCAAGAGACCCAGTACTTC | CSVGGRAGQETQYF
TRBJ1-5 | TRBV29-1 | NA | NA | TGCAGCGTTGTATTAGGGGCAGGGGCGGGCAGTCAGCCCCAGCATTTT | CSVVLGAGAGSQPQHF
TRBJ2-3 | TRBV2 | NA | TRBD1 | TGTGCCAGCAGAGACCAGGGGGCGGTTAGAACAGATACGCAGTATTTT | CASRDQGAVRTDTQYF
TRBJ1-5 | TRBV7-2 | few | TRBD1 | TGTGCCAGCAGCTGGGGACAGGTCACTAGCAATCAGCCCCAGCATTTT | CASSWGQVTSNQPQHF
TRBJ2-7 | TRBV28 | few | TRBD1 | TGTGCCAGCAGTCCTTATCCGGGGACAGGGGGGTCCTACGAGCAGTACTTC | CASSPYPGTGGSYEQYF
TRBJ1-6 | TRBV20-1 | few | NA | TGCAGTGCTCACAAAGGGGTCACCTATAATTCACCCCTCCACTTT | CSAHKGVTYNSPLHF
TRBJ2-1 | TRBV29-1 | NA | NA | TGCAGCGGTAGGCGCGGGGAACACAATGAGCAGTTCTTC | CSGRRGEHNEQFF
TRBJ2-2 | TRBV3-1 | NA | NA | TGTGCCAGCAGCCAAGTTGAGGCAACCGGGGAGCTGTTTTTT | CASSQVEATGELFF